These 6 T cell receptor beta chains were all obtained from the same sample, sequenced in a study of blood T cells in healthy people across ages. Using a J-beta primer mix together with a sample-barcoded 5' primer, a second PCR was run for about 6 to 12 cycles. Using its own MiXCR run on the 5' RACE reads, TCRdb lists one record per CDR3 protein. Of about 1.1 million distinct CDR3 sequences listed, around two fifths are singletons. Sequences were obtained from blood. All receptors come from a man between 18 and 29 years old in good health.

CDR3 in DNA: TGCAGTGCTAGCCACACCCAGGGGTTAGACAATCAGCCCCAGCATTTT. The encoded protein is CSASHTQGLDNQPQHF. The gene calls are TRBV20-1 and TRBJ1-5; a possible D gene is TRBD1 (6 bases). This CDR3 spans 16 amino acids. The germline V gene encodes CDR1 DFQATT and CDR2 SNEGSKA (reference sequence). Trimming removed 3 bases from V and 3 bases from J, with 18 bases in between.

This clonotype was detected once. This rearrangement joins TRBV5-1 to TRBJ2-1; 12 positions match TRBD2. Unmatched junction bases numbered 14, after V lost 3 bases and J lost 13 bases. Germline CDR1 is SGHRS and CDR2 is YFSETQ. This CDR3 spans 16 amino acids. The CDR3 region has the DNA TGCGCCAGCAGCTCCTCGACTAGCGGGGGATTAGAGACCCAGTTCTTC. Translating it yields CASSSSTSGGLETQFF.

The chain carries TRBV6-2 or TRBV6-3 and TRBJ2-1, with unresolved D. Per the germline V gene, CDR1 is MNHEY and CDR2 is SVGEGT. The CDR3 loop spans 15 amino acids. The V and J ends lost 6 bases and 8 bases respectively, with 20 bases between them. CDR3 residues: CASSRTYNQVDEQFF. CDR3 nucleotides: TGTGCCAGCAGCAGAACTTACAACCAGGTCGATGAGCAGTTCTTC.

In this sample, this clonotype turned up a few times. The V gene is TRBV20-1, the J gene TRBJ1-2; TRBD1 is a possible D gene (6 bases). V was shortened by 3 bases and J by 8 bases, with 16 bases between the two germline ends. Germline CDR1 reads DFQATT; CDR2 reads SNEGSKA (reference sequence). This CDR3 is built from 13 residues. The CDR3 sequence: CSASGTNPGGYTF. For the CDR3, the DNA is TGCAGTGCTAGCGGGACAAACCCAGGCGGCTACACCTTC.

In this sample, this clonotype turned up a few times. The chain has TRBV6-5 and TRBJ2-1; perhaps TRBD2 as D (7 bases). This CDR3 spans 17 amino acids. Trimming cost V 4 bases and J 2 bases, with 18 bases left between them. CDR1 and CDR2 (germline): MNHEY, SVGAGI. The CDR3 region is CASSWASGGAPYNEQFF. The CDR3 DNA is TGTGCCAGCAGTTGGGCATCGGGGGGCGCTCCCTACAATGAGCAGTTCTTC.

J is TRBJ2-2 and V is TRBV14; tentative D call: TRBD1 (5 bases). V lost 1 base and J lost 0, with 12 bases in between. CDR1 SGHDN and CDR2 FVKESK come from the germline V gene. The CDR3 spans 17 residues. The CDR3 coding sequence is TGTGCCAGCAGCCAAGGATGGGGCAGCTCGAACACCGGGGAGCTGTTTTTT. Protein: CASSQGWGSSNTGELFF. The full variable domain, in which reference TRBV14 and TRBJ2-2 provide the parts outside the CDR3, is EAGVTQFPSHSVIEKGQTVTLRCDPISGHDNLYWYRRVMGKEIKFLLHFVKESKQDESGMPNNRFLAERTGGTYSTLKVQPAELEDSGVYFCASSQGWGSSNTGELFFGEGSRLTVL.